This TCR beta chain originates from a study of cytomegalovirus exposure and HLA in healthy donors. There are 14 residues in the CDR3. Trimming shortened V by 2 bases and J by 4 bases, and 12 bases separated the two germline ends. A multiplex PCR was run with 60 Vbeta primers and 13 Jbeta primers. Here immunoSEQ multiplex PCR was the method, and the copy in TCRdb shows in-frame clones only, minus some. The sample yields 150,000 to 200,000 clones, around 74% seen once. Note on this clone: Antigen unknown.

Study-wide points: In vitro assays verified that three CMV-associated chains recognized CMV antigens specifically. When analyzed later, a missense DCLRE1C variant was found to be linked to TCR beta V- and J-gene trimming. In a later analysis, at a false discovery rate of 0.05, some 15,000 TCR beta sequences were associated with HLA alleles. Reportedly, diagnosis of cytomegalovirus status by the classifier showed high specificity and sensitivity.

Sequencing was carried out using PBMCs. The TCR comes from a female donor in good health and CMV-seronegative. This chain uses TRBV23-1 with TRBJ2-7; no clear D gene. TRBV23-1 is an ORF, with its function uncertain. DNA for the CDR3: TGCGCCAGCAGTCAACCCAAGAGAGCGTACGAGCAGTACTTC. Its translation: CASSQPKRAYEQYF.